This TCR beta chain comes out of a study of T cell responses to AZD1222 COVID-19 vaccine. Study overall: The analysis combined second doses at about 4 or about 12 weeks. Whole-study findings and limits: Sampling captured repertoires only after the peak T cell response. Clonal diversity was possibly underestimated, and the donors were mostly white British, with more females.

Repertoires were generated with immunoSEQ multiplex PCR, while TCRdb's copy carries only in-frame clones and drops some. The table records around 140,000 clones, around 90% of them present only once. The germline V gene has CDR1 KGHSH and CDR2 LQKENI. V trimming: 6 bases; J trimming: 4 bases; junction bases outside the gene matches: 10. The CDR3 is made up of 17 amino acids. As to this clone: Its antigen remains unidentified.

The sequencing used peripheral blood, collected on day 0 of AZD1222 vaccination. This chain links TRBV18 with TRBJ2-2; 11 nucleotides agree with TRBD1. This TCR was sampled from an adult in good health. This CDR3 reads CASSDGQGARRTGELFF. The CDR3 DNA sequence: TGTGCCAGCTCGGATGGACAGGGGGCGCGACGCACCGGGGAGCTGTTTTTT.